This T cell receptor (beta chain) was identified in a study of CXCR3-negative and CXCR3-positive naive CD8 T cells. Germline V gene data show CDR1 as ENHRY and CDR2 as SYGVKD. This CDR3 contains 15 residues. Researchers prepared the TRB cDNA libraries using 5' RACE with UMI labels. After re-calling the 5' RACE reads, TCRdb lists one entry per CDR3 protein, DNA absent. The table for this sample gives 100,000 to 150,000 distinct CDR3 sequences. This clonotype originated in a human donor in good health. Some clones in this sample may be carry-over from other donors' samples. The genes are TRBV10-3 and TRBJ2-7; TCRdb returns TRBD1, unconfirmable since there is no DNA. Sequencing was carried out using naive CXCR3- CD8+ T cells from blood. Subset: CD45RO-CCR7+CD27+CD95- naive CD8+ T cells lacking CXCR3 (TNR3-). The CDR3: CAISRGTGYSYEQYF.